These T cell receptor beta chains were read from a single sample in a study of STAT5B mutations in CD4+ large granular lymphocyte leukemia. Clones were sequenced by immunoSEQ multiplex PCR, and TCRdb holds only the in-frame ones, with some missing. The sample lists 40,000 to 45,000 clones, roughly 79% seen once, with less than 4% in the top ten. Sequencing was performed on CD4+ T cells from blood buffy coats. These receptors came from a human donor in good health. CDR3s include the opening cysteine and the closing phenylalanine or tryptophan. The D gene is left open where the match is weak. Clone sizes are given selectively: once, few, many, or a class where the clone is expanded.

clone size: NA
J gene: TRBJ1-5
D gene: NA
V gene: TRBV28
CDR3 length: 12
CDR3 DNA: TGTGCCAGCAGGGGGAGCAATCAGCCCCAGCATTTT
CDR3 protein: CASRGSNQPQHF

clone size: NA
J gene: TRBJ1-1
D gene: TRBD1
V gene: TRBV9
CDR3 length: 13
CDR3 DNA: TGTGCCAGCAGCGCCACAGGGGTCACTGAAGCTTTCTTT
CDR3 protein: CASSATGVTEAFF

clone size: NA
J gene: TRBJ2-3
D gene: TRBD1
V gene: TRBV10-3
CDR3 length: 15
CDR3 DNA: TGTGCCAGCTCGCCTGGACAGGGGGCATGGGATACGCAGTATTTT
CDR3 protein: CASSPGQGAWDTQYF

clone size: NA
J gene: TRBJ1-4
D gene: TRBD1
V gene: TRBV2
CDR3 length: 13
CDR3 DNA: TGTGCCAGCAGGAGGGGGCCGAGTGAAAAACTGTTTTTT
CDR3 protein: CASRRGPSEKLFF

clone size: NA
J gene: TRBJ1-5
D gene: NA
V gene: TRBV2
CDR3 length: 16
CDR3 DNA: TGTGCCAGCAGCCAAGACCACCCACAGAACAATCAGCCCCAGCATTTT
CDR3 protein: CASSQDHPQNNQPQHF

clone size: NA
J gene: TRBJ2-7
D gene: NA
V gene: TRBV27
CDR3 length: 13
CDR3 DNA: TGTGCCAGCAGTTTTGGGGGGGCGGGTGAGCAGTACTTC
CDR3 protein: CASSFGGAGEQYF

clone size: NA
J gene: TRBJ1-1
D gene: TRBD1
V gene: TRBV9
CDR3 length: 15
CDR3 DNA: TGTGCCAGCAGCCCAACCGGGACAGGGAACACTGAAGCTTTCTTT
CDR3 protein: CASSPTGTGNTEAFF

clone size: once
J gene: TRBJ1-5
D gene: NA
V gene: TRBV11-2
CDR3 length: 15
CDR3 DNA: TGTGCCAGCAGCTTCAGTGACGTTAGCAATCAGCCCCAGCATTTT
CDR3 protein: CASSFSDVSNQPQHF

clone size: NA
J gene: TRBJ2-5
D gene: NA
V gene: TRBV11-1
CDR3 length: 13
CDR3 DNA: TGTGCCAGCAGCCGATCAGGGGTGGAGACCCAGTACTTC
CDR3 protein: CASSRSGVETQYF

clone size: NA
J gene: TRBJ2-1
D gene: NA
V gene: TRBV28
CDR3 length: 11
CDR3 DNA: TGTGCCAGCAGTCTGAACAATGAGCAGTTCTTC
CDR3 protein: CASSLNNEQFF

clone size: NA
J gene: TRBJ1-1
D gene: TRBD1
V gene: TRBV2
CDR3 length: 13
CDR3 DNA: TGTGCCAGCAGGGACAGGGTGAACACTGAAGCTTTCTTT
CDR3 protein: CASRDRVNTEAFF

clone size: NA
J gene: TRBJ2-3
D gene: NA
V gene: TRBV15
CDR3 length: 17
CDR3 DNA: TGTGCCACCAGCAGAGATCCCGGGAGCGTTGTGGGAGATACGCAGTATTTT
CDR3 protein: CATSRDPGSVVGDTQYF

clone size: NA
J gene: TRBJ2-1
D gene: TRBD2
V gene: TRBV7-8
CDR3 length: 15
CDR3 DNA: TGTGCCAGCAGCAACCGGACTAGCAGCTACAATGAGCAGTTCTTC
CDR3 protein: CASSNRTSSYNEQFF

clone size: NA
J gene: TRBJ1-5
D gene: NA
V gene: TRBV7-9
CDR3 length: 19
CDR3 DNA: TGTGCCAGCAGCTTAGGCGAATGGGACCGTCCCCCCAGCAATCAGCCCCAGCATTTT
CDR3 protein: CASSLGEWDRPPSNQPQHF

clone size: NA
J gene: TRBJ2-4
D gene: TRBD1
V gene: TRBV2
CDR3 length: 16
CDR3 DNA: TGTGCCAGCAGTGGAGGCTGGACAGGGGGCAGGAACATTCAGTACTTC
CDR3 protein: CASSGGWTGGRNIQYF

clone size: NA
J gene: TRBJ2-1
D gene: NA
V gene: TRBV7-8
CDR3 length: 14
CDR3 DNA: TGTGCCAGCAGCTTAGGGACAGCCTCAAATGAGCAGTTCTTC
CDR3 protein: CASSLGTASNEQFF

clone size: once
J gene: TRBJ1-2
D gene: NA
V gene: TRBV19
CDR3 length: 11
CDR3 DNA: TGTGCCAGTAGTCGGGACTATGGCTACACCTTC
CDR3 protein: CASSRDYGYTF

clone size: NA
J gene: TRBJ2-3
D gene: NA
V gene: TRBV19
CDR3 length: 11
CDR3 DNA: TGTGCCAGTCAGAACCGGGCTACGCAGTATTTT
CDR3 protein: CASQNRATQYF

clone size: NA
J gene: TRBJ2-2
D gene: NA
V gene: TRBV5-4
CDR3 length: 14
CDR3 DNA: TGTGCCAGCAGCTTGGGGCAGAACACCGGGGAGCTGTTTTTT
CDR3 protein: CASSLGQNTGELFF

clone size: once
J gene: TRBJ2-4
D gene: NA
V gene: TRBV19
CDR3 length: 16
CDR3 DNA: TGTGCCAGTAGTATAGACCACCTACTAGCCAAAAACATTCAGTACTTC
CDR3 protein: CASSIDHLLAKNIQYF

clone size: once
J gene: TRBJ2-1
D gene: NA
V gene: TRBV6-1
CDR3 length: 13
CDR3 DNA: TGTGCCAGCAGTGGACCGACTTACAATGAGCAGTTCTTC
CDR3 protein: CASSGPTYNEQFF

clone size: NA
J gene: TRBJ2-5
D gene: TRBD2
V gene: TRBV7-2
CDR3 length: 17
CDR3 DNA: TGTGCCAGCAGCTCCTGGGGGACTAGCGGGAGGGAGGGGACCCAGTACTTC
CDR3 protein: CASSSWGTSGREGTQYF

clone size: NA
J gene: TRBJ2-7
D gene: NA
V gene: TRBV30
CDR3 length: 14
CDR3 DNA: TGTGCCTGGAGTACTGGGCTCGACTCCTACGAGCAGTACTTC
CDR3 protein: CAWSTGLDSYEQYF

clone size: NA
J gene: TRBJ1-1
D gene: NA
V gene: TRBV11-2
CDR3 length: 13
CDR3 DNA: TGTGCCAGCAGCTTAGTTCAGCGTACTGAAGCTTTCTTT
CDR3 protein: CASSLVQRTEAFF

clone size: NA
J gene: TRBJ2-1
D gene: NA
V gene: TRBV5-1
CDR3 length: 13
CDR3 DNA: TGCGCCAGCAGCTTGGCGTTGTCCAATGAGCAGTTCTTC
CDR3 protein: CASSLALSNEQFF

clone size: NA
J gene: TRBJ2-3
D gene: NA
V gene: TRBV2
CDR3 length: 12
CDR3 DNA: TGTGCGGTATCCAGGGGCACAGATACGCAGTATTTT
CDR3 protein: CAVSRGTDTQYF

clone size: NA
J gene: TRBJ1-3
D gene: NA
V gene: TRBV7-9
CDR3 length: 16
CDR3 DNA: TGTGCCAGCAGCTTAGGCGGGGATGGTTCTGGAAACACCATATATTTT
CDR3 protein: CASSLGGDGSGNTIYF

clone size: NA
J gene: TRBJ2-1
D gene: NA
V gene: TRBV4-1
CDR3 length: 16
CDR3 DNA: TGCGCCAGCAGCCAAGATCGAGATAGACTGAGGAATGAGCAGTTCTTC
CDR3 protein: CASSQDRDRLRNEQFF

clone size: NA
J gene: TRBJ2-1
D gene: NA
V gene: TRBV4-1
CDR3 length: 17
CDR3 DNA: TGCGCCAGCAGCCCCGGGATCGAGAGACCCCGGGGCAATGAGCAGTTCTTC
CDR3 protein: CASSPGIERPRGNEQFF

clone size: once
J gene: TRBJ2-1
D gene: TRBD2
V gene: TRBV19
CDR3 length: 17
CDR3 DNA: TGTGCCAGTAGTACGTGGGGACTAGCCAGCTCCTACAATGAGCAGTTCTTC
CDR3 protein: CASSTWGLASSYNEQFF

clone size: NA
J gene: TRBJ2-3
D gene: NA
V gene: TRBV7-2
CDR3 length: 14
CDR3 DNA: TGTGCCAGCTCTAGGGGGGGGAATTCAGATACGCAGTATTTT
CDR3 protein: CASSRGGNSDTQYF

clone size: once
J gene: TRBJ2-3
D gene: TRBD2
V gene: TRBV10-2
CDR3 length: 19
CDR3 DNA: TGCGCCAGCGGTGAGGAGCGGGGAACACCTTCCTTTAGCACAGATACGCAGTATTTT
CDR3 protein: CASGEERGTPSFSTDTQYF

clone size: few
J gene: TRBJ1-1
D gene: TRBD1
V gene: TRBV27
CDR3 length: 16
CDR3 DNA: TGTGCCAGCAGTTTATTGGGGATTCCGGGACAGGTTGAAGCTTTCTTT
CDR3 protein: CASSLLGIPGQVEAFF

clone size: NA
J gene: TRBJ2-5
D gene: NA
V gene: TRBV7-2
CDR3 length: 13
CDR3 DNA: TGTGCCAGCAGCACAGGGCCGTCAGAGACCCAGTACTTC
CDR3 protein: CASSTGPSETQYF

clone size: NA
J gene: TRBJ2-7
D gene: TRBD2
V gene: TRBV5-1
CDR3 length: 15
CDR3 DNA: TGCGCCAGCAGCTCTACGACTAGCGGGGGCTACGAGCAGTACTTC
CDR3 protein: CASSSTTSGGYEQYF

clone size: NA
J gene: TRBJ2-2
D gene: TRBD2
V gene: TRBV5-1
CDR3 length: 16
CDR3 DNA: TGCGCCAGCAGCTTGAGCGGGACTCCGAACACCGGGGAGCTGTTTTTT
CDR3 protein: CASSLSGTPNTGELFF

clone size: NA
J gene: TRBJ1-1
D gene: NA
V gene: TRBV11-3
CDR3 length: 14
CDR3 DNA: TGTGCCAGCAGCCACCTTGGACAGAACACTGAAGCTTTCTTT
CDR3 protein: CASSHLGQNTEAFF

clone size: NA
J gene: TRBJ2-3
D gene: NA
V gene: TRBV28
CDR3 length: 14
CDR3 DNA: TGTGCCAGCAGTTTATCACCTCCTACAGATACGCAGTATTTT
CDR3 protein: CASSLSPPTDTQYF

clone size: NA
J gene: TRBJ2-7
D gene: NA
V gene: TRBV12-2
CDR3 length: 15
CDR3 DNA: TGTGCAAGTCGCTTAGGTAGCGGGAGGCCCTACGAGCAGTACTTC
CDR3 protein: CASRLGSGRPYEQYF

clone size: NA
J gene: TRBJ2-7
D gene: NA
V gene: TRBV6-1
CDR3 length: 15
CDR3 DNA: TGTGCCAGCACCCCTTCGGGCTCGGGCTCCTACGAGCAGTACTTC
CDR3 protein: CASTPSGSGSYEQYF

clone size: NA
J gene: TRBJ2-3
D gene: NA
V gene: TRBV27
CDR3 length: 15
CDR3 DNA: TGTGCCAGCAGTTTATCGGCAGGGTCCACAGATACGCAGTATTTT
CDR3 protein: CASSLSAGSTDTQYF

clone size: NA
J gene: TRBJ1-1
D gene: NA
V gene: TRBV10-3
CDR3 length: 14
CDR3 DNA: TGTGCCATCAGTGAGTCCCCAGGGAACACTGAAGCTTTCTTT
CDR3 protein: CAISESPGNTEAFF

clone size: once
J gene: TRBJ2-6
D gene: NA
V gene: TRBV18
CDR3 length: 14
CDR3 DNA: TGTGCCAGCTCACCAGGGGTCGGGGCCAACGTCCTGACTTTC
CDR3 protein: CASSPGVGANVLTF

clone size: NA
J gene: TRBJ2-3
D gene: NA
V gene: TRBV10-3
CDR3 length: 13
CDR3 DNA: TGTGCCATCAGTCCAGGGCACACAGATACGCAGTATTTT
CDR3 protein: CAISPGHTDTQYF

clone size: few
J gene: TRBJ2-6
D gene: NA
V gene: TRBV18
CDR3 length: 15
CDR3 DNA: TGTGCCAGCTCACCAGGGGAGGTCGGGGCCAACGTCCTGACTTTC
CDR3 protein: CASSPGEVGANVLTF

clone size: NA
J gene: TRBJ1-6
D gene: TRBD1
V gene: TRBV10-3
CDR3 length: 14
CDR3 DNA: TGTGCCACCCTCCCGGGACAGGATAATTCACCCCTCCACTTT
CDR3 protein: CATLPGQDNSPLHF

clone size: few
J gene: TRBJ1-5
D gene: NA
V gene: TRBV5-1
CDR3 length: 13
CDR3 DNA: TGCGCCAGCAGCTTGGCCCCCAATCAGCCCCAGCATTTT
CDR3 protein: CASSLAPNQPQHF

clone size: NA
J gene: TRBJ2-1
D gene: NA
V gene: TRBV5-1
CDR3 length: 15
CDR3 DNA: TGCGCCAGCAGCCCGCAGGGGCAGGGGAGGACTGAGCAGTTCTTC
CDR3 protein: CASSPQGQGRTEQFF

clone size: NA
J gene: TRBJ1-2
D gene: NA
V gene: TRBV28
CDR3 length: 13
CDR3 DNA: TGTGCCAGCAGTTTATACAGGGCCTTGGGCTACACCTTC
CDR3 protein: CASSLYRALGYTF

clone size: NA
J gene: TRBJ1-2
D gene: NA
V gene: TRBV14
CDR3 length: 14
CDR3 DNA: TGTGCCAGCAGCCAAGGCCTCGGCCTCTATGGCTACACCTTC
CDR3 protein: CASSQGLGLYGYTF

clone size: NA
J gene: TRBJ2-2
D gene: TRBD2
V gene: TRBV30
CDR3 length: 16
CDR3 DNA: TGTGCCTGGTCGGGACTAGCGGGGGGAAACACCGGGGAGCTGTTTTTT
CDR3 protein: CAWSGLAGGNTGELFF

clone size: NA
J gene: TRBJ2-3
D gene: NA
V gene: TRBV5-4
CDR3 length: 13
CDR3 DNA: TGTGCCAGCAGCATTCAAGGAGGAGATACGCAGTATTTT
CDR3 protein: CASSIQGGDTQYF

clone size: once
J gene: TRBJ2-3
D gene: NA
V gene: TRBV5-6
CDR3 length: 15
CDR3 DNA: TGTGCCAGCAGCTTGGGGCAGCTTAGCACAGATACGCAGTATTTT
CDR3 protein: CASSLGQLSTDTQYF

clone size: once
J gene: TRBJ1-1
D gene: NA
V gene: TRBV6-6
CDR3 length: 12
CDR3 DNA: TGTGCCAGCAGCACCGACGGGACGGACGCTTTCTTT
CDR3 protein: CASSTDGTDAFF

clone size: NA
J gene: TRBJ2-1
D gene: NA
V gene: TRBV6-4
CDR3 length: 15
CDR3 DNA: TGTGCCAGCAGTAAGGACGCCTCCTCCTACAATGAGCAGTTCTTC
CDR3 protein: CASSKDASSYNEQFF

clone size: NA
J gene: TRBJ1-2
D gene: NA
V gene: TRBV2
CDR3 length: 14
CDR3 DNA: TGTGCCAGCAGCTCTAGGGACGGTAACTATGGCTACACCTTC
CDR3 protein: CASSSRDGNYGYTF

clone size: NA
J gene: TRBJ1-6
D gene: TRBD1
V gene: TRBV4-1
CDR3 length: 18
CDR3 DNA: TGCGCCAGCAGCCAAGGACCGGGACAGGGAGGCTCTAATTCACCCCTCCACTTT
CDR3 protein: CASSQGPGQGGSNSPLHF

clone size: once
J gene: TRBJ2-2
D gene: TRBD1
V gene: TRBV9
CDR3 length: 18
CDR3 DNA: TGTGCCAGCAGCGGATCTGACAGGGGCAGGGGGTACACCGGGGAGCTGTTTTTT
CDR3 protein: CASSGSDRGRGYTGELFF

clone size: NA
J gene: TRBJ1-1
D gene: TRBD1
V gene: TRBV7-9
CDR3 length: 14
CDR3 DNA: TGTGCCAGCAGCCCTACTCAGGGGGGCACTGAAGCTTTCTTT
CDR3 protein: CASSPTQGGTEAFF